This TCR beta chain was obtained from a study of technical replicates of blood from a few donors. Trimming cost V 1 base and J 7 bases, with 16 bases left between them. The V gene's germline CDR1 is SEHNR and CDR2 FQNEAQ (reference sequence). This CDR3 spans 16 amino acids. TCRdb's table, derived via immunoSEQ multiplex PCR, lists solely in-frame clones and lacks some. This repertoire shows 90,000 to 100,000 clones, about 96% found once; its top ten account for approximately 0.37%. This sequence joins TRBV7-9 and TRBJ1-4; D gene unclear. This TCR derives from a human donor in good health. The sample was T cells isolated from PBMCs. CDR3 sequence: CASSLGQPHEGEKLFF. CDR3 in DNA: TGTGCCAGCAGCTTAGGACAACCCCACGAGGGTGAAAAACTGTTTTTT.